These T cell receptor beta chains were read from a single sample in a study of post-analysis software for immune sequencing data. TCRdb re-analysed the PCR reads in MiXCR, keeping a single row per CDR3 protein. The sample lists 430,000 or so distinct CDR3 sequences, 30% to 45% occurring once. Sequencing input: blood. The receptors were sampled from a girl aged 2-10 years with multiple sclerosis. CDR3s leave out the opening cysteine and the closing phenylalanine or tryptophan. Each record gives: J gene, CDR3 length, V gene, CDR3 protein.

TRBJ2-1 13 TRBV20-1 SATMTSGGADEQF
TRBJ1-2 14 TRBV5-1 ASSLYTGTGNYGYT
TRBJ2-5 12 TRBV4-1 ASSHPDFQETQY
TRBJ2-7 13 TRBV20-1 SARVLAGSSYEQY
TRBJ2-4 17 TRBV28 ASSLVNREWQGVWDIQY
TRBJ1-1 12 TRBV5-6 ASSFFLWGTEAF
TRBJ2-7 11 TRBV9 ASSVSGGYEQY
TRBJ1-1 15 TRBV4-3 ASSQEWTGGGGTEAF
TRBJ2-7 12 TRBV29-1 SVEDSSFSYEQY
TRBJ2-7 13 TRBV27 ASSSRQGRAYEQY
TRBJ1-6 13 TRBV15 ATSRVRQGGPPLH
TRBJ1-5 13 TRBV5-1 ASSEPQEVRQPQH
TRBJ2-7 10 TRBV7-9 ASSPLDYEQY
TRBJ2-3 16 TRBV12-3/TRBV12-4 ASSFLVGGGSGTDTQY
TRBJ1-2 13 TRBV4-2 ASSQDDRGYYGYT
TRBJ1-1 12 TRBV18 ASSPMGGETEAF
- 14 TRBV5-1 ASSLPLSGGKYEQY
TRBJ2-7 11 TRBV14 ASSHGYTYEQY
TRBJ1-2 12 TRBV12-3/TRBV12-4 ASSLGTGGYGYT
TRBJ1-6 14 TRBV28 ASSSGGQAYNSPLH
TRBJ2-7 13 TRBV28 ASTLTRASPYEQY
TRBJ2-1 12 TRBV29-1 SVGQIKSYNEQF
TRBJ2-1 10 TRBV5-1 ASSSQGSEQF
TRBJ2-1 12 TRBV5-1 ASSGGSSYNEQF
TRBJ2-1 11 TRBV5-1 ASSLVFGNEQF
TRBJ2-5 9 TRBV2 ASSEIQEQY
- 12 TRBV7-2 ASSLAGVLGEQY
TRBJ2-2 11 TRBV6-5 ASSKGRTGELF
TRBJ2-3 11 TRBV20-1 SARDGLAHTQY
TRBJ1-4 14 TRBV6-1 ASSEAFAGVVEKLF
- 13 TRBV10-3 AISDGGGGSETQY
TRBJ2-7 12 TRBV7-2 ACSRDRGAYEQY
TRBJ1-5 14 TRBV9 ASSVGPGPSNQPQH
TRBJ2-1 14 TRBV7-9 ASSLVAGGPHNEQF
TRBJ2-7 13 TRBV25-1 ASSESAGNGLEQY
TRBJ2-7 12 TRBV12-3/TRBV12-4 ASSFAPANYEQY
TRBJ1-1 12 TRBV10-3 AISGGTKNTEAF
TRBJ2-6 14 TRBV3-1 ASSRTSTSGANVPT
TRBJ2-5 13 TRBV18 ASSPPLTGQETQY
TRBJ2-1 13 TRBV4-3 ASSQDFRRWNEQF
TRBJ2-7 12 TRBV7-2 ASSRTSGRGEQY